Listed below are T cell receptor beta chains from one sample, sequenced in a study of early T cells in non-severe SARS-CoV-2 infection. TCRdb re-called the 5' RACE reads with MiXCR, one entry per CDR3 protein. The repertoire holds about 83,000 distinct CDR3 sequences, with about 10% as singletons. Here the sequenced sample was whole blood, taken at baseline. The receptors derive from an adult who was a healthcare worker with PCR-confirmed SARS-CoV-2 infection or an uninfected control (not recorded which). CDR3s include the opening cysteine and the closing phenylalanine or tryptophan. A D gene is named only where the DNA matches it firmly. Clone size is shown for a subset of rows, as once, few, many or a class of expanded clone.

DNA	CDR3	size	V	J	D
TGTGCCAGCGGAACGACAGGAATCAATCAGCCCCAGCATTTT	CASGTTGINQPQHF	many	TRBV12-3/TRBV12-4	TRBJ1-5	-
TGTGCCAGCAGCCAAGAAGCCTTCACTAGCGCGATAACAGATACGCAGTATTTT	CASSQEAFTSAITDTQYF	few	TRBV4-2	TRBJ2-3	TRBD2
TGTGCCAGCAGCACAGAGGGGGCCGGGGCCAACGTCCTGACTTTC	CASSTEGAGANVLTF	few	TRBV7-9	TRBJ2-6	TRBD1
TGTGCCAGCAGCCGGACAGGGGCCCACGAGCAGTACTTC	CASSRTGAHEQYF	few	TRBV7-9	TRBJ2-7	TRBD1
TGTGCCAGCAGTTACCCCTCTAGCGGGAGATTGCCAGATACGCAGTATTTT	CASSYPSSGRLPDTQYF	-	TRBV6-2/TRBV6-3	TRBJ2-3	TRBD2
TGTGCCAGCAGCCTCCCCGGACGGACGTTCCAGAAGACCCAGTACTTC	CASSLPGRTFQKTQYF	-	TRBV12-3/TRBV12-4	TRBJ2-5	-
TGTGCCACCAGCGAGGGGGCTTGGTATATGGCCCAGCATTTT	CATSEGAWYMAQHF	few	TRBV15	TRBJ1-5	TRBD1
TGTGCCAGCAGCCGAGGACTAGCGGGAGTCACTTACGAGCAGTACTTC	CASSRGLAGVTYEQYF	-	TRBV7-2	TRBJ2-7	TRBD2
TGCAGCGTTGCTGGAGGCTATGGCTACACCTTC	CSVAGGYGYTF	-	TRBV29-1	TRBJ1-2	-
TGTGCCAGCAGCCCACAAGGAAACTTTGCGGGAGGTTGGCAAGAGACCCAGTACTTC	CASSPQGNFAGGWQETQYF	-	TRBV4-2	TRBJ2-5	TRBD2
TGCGCCAGCAGCTTAGACAGCGCTAACACTGAAGCTTTCTTT	CASSLDSANTEAFF	few	TRBV5-1	TRBJ1-1	-
TGTGCCAGCAGTTACAGGGACCTGCGCGACGAGCAGTACTTC	CASSYRDLRDEQYF	few	TRBV6-6	TRBJ2-7	-
TGTGCCACCAGTGACCTCCGGGACAGCGACACCGGGGAGCTGTTTTTT	CATSDLRDSDTGELFF	-	TRBV24-1	TRBJ2-2	TRBD1
TGTGCCAGCAGCTACGACTATTTCTCCGAGCAGTACTTC	CASSYDYFSEQYF	many	TRBV12-3/TRBV12-4	TRBJ2-7	-
TGTGCCTGGAGGTCCTACAATGAGCAGTTCTTC	CAWRSYNEQFF	-	TRBV30	TRBJ2-1	-
TGTGCCAGCAGTTCGAGCTCCTATAATTCACCCCTCCACTTT	CASSSSSYNSPLHF	many	TRBV25-1	TRBJ1-6	-
TGTGCCAGCAGCTTTTGGACCCCCGGGACCCCCACTTCCTCAGGGGCCAACGTCCTGACTTTC	CASSFWTPGTPTSSGANVLTF	-	TRBV13	TRBJ2-6	-
TGTGCCAGCAGCCCGGACACAGTCTCCTATGGCTACACCTTC	CASSPDTVSYGYTF	many	TRBV5-6	TRBJ1-2	-
TGTGCCAGCCAGCGGGGGACCTACAATGAGCAGTTCTTC	CASQRGTYNEQFF	many	TRBV2	TRBJ2-1	TRBD2
TGCAGTGCGCCGGGACTTGATCGGAGTAGGGCCTACGAGCAGTACTTC	CSAPGLDRSRAYEQYF	-	TRBV20-1	TRBJ2-7	-
TGTGCCAGCAGTGACCCCCGGGGCCCGAACTACGAGCAGTACTTC	CASSDPRGPNYEQYF	-	TRBV25-1	TRBJ2-7	-
TGTGCCAGCACCGCGGGAGATGGAACTGAAGCTTTCTTT	CASTAGDGTEAFF	many	TRBV6-4	TRBJ1-1	-
TGTGCCATCAGCACACAGGGAATCTACGAGCAGTACTTC	CAISTQGIYEQYF	few	TRBV10-3	TRBJ2-7	-
TGTGCCACCAGCAGAGAGGAACGAGGCTACACCTTC	CATSREERGYTF	-	TRBV15	TRBJ1-2	-
TGCAGTGCTGCAAAGCGGGAGGGGAGCACAGATACGCAGTATTTT	CSAAKREGSTDTQYF	many	TRBV20-1	TRBJ2-3	TRBD2
TGTGCCAGCAGTGGGGGACGGATCAATGAGCAGTTCTTC	CASSGGRINEQFF	few	TRBV27	TRBJ2-1	-
TGTGCCAGCAGGCCGGGACAGGGGGCTTACTATGGCTACACCTTC	CASRPGQGAYYGYTF	-	TRBV27	TRBJ1-2	TRBD1
TGCGCCAGCAGCTTGGGACAGCCCAATCAGCCCCAGCATTTT	CASSLGQPNQPQHF	-	TRBV5-1	TRBJ1-5	-
TGTGCCAGCAGTTTAGTCGGGAGGGGCACCGGGGAGCTGTTTTTT	CASSLVGRGTGELFF	many	TRBV27	TRBJ2-2	TRBD2
TGCGCCAGCCGAAGGGACGGCGCTGAAGCTTTCTTT	CASRRDGAEAFF	-	TRBV5-1	TRBJ1-1	-
TGCGCCAGCAGTCGGGTGGACAGGGCGTTTGACTATACGCAGTATTTT	CASSRVDRAFDYTQYF	few	TRBV23-1	TRBJ2-3	TRBD1
TGCAGTGCTACTGACCCGGGACTAGCGGACTACAATGAGCAGTTCTTC	CSATDPGLADYNEQFF	few	TRBV20-1	TRBJ2-1	TRBD2
TGCAGTGCTAATCCGGGGGCGGCTTACTCCTACGAGCAGTACTTC	CSANPGAAYSYEQYF	few	TRBV20-1	TRBJ2-7	-
TGTGCCAGCAGCCTGACTAGAAGGTCCTACGAGCAGTACTTC	CASSLTRRSYEQYF	many	TRBV6-2/TRBV6-3	TRBJ2-7	-
TGTGCCAGCAGTTACTCCCAGGGCAGCTCCTACGAGCAGTACTTC	CASSYSQGSSYEQYF	-	TRBV6-5	TRBJ2-7	-
TGTGCCAGCAGTTACTGGAGCGACGAGCAGTTCTTC	CASSYWSDEQFF	few	TRBV6-6	TRBJ2-1	-
TGTGCCAGCAGTTTACGGGAGGGGAACACCTACGAGCAGTACTTC	CASSLREGNTYEQYF	many	TRBV27	TRBJ2-7	TRBD2
TGCGCCAGCAGCTTGGACCAGGCTAGGCGTGGCTACACCTTC	CASSLDQARRGYTF	few	TRBV5-1	TRBJ1-2	-
TGTGCCACCTCCCGGGACAGGGGTTGGGGCGAGCAGTACTTC	CATSRDRGWGEQYF	few	TRBV27	TRBJ2-7	TRBD1
TGCAGTGCTAGAGATCCCCAGGGCTCTAATGAAAAACTGTTTTTT	CSARDPQGSNEKLFF	many	TRBV20-1	TRBJ1-4	-
TGTGCCAGCAGCTTAGGGCGGATTGGCCAAGAGACCCAGTACTTC	CASSLGRIGQETQYF	many	TRBV7-8	TRBJ2-5	-
TGTGCCAGCAACGTCGCGGGAGGGCGGAGCGGGGAGCTGTTTTTT	CASNVAGGRSGELFF	few	TRBV7-9	TRBJ2-2	TRBD2
TGTGCCTGGAGTGTAACAGGGTTCGGGGACAATGAGCAGTTCTTC	CAWSVTGFGDNEQFF	many	TRBV30	TRBJ2-1	-
TGTGCCAGCAGCTTAGCCCGGGTCGGGAGGGCCGACGGGGAGCTGTTTTTT	CASSLARVGRADGELFF	many	TRBV7-2	TRBJ2-2	TRBD2
TGTGCCAGCAGTCCCCAGGGAAGAAGGGAGCAGTTCTTC	CASSPQGRREQFF	-	TRBV28	TRBJ2-1	-
TGTGCCATCAGTTCCGGGACAGCTCAATGGAGCTACACCTTC	CAISSGTAQWSYTF	-	TRBV10-3	TRBJ1-2	TRBD1
TGCAGTGCGATGCCGGGCGGACGCACAGATACGCAGTATTTT	CSAMPGGRTDTQYF	few	TRBV20-1	TRBJ2-3	-
TGTGCCAGCAGCTTGACCGGCAGGCGAAACACTGAAGCTTTCTTT	CASSLTGRRNTEAFF	few	TRBV5-6	TRBJ1-1	-
TGTGCCAGCACCCTAGACGGATACGAGCAGTACTTC	CASTLDGYEQYF	-	TRBV6-6	TRBJ2-7	-
TGTGCCAGCAGTCAGCCGGGGGGCGGAAATAATTCACCCCTCCACTTT	CASSQPGGGNNSPLHF	once	TRBV6-6	TRBJ1-6	-
TGTGCCAAACAGGGAGGAGGTTCACCCCTCCACTTT	CAKQGGGSPLHF	few	TRBV2	TRBJ1-6	-
TGTGCCAGCAGTTACTCCGGGACGAAGGGCACTGAAGCTTTCTTT	CASSYSGTKGTEAFF	few	TRBV6-6	TRBJ1-1	-
TGTGCCAGCAGAGGACTAGCGAGCAATGAGCAGTTCTTC	CASRGLASNEQFF	many	TRBV2	TRBJ2-1	TRBD2